This T cell receptor (beta chain) was identified in a study of blood T cells in healthy people across ages. This CDR3 region has 16 residues. V was trimmed by 1 base and J by 8 bases, leaving 20 bases between them. General study results and limits: The study lacked donor CMV status, which possibly confounded expanded clonotype changes. More naive CD4+ cells and higher diversity were found in long-lived than in aged donors.

To note about this clonotype: Its antigen remains unidentified.

For the second PCR, which ran for about 7 to 11 cycles, a sample-barcoded 5' primer and a J-beta primer mix were used. Via MiXCR, TCRdb re-called the 5' RACE reads, giving one row per CDR3 protein. The table shows more than 900,000 distinct CDR3 sequences, with 25% to 35% occurring only once. PBMCs, at least 6 million per sample, were isolated. These data also formed part of another study, on T cells of mothers and their children.

The sequenced material came from blood. The rearrangement links TRBV12-3 or TRBV12-4 to TRBJ1-1, with a tentative D call TRBD1 (5 bases). The receptor was derived from a woman in her forties in good health. The CDR3 bases are TGTGCCAGCAGTTTAGGGGGCGGTCGTTTCGTAGGAGAAGCTTTCTTT. Residues: CASSLGGGRFVGEAFF.